These 28 T cell receptor beta chains share one sample of origin, sequenced in a study of OX40 agonist ivuxolimab in advanced cancers. Produced via immunoSEQ multiplex PCR; TCRdb's table is partial and in-frame only. This sample has fewer than 25,000 clones, with approximately 86% found just once. The input for sequencing was CD4+ or CD8+ T cells sorted from blood, taken in a trial of the OX40 agonist ivuxolimab. Receptors were obtained from an adult with an advanced solid tumor such as melanoma, head and neck, liver or kidney cancer.

This clone was seen more than once but under ten times. The chain combines TRBV6-4 with TRBJ2-1, with D perhaps matching TRBD1 (5 bases). The CDR3 covers 14 residues. With 0 bases removed from V and 8 bases from J, the gap between germline ends came to 11 bases. CDR1 is MRHNA, CDR2 SNTAGT, per germline. CDR3 nucleotides: TGTGCCAGCAGTGACTCGGAAGGGGCGCATGAGCAGTTCTTC. Its translation is CASSDSEGAHEQFF.

The gene calls are TRBV6-5 and TRBJ2-7; 8 bases align to TRBD1. CDR1 is MNHEY, CDR2 SVGAGI, per germline. This CDR3 region has 11 residues. Trimming took 10 bases from V and 5 from J; bases not matched to a gene: 4. The CDR3 region is CATQGANEQYF. The CDR3 nucleotides read TGTGCCACCCAGGGGGCCAACGAGCAGTACTTC.

V and J are TRBV5-4 and TRBJ2-2; 7 bases fit TRBD1. Germline lookup yields CDR1 SGHNT and CDR2 YYREEE (reference sequence). J lost 6 bases, V lost 1 base, and 0 bases had no gene match. This CDR3 has 13 amino acids. CDR3 in amino acids: CASSLQGAGELFF. CDR3 in DNA: TGTGCCAGCAGCTTGCAGGGGGCCGGGGAGCTGTTTTTT. Together with reference TRBV5-4 and TRBJ2-2, the CDR3 gives the full variable domain: ETGVTQSPTHLIKTRGQQVTLRCSSQSGHNTVSWYQQALGQGPQFIFQYYREEENGRGNFPPRFSGLQFPNYSSELNVNALELDDSALYLCASSLQGAGELFFGEGSRLTVL.

The chain combines TRBV19 with TRBJ2-1, with 7 bases lining up with TRBD2. Losses at the gene ends were 0 bases for V and 2 bases for J; bases not matched to a gene: 4. CDR1 and CDR2 (germline): LNHDA, SQIVND (reference sequence). This CDR3 has 16 residues. The CDR3 region has the DNA TGTGCCAGTAGTATAGATGGCGGGAGCCCCTACAATGAGCAGTTCTTC. Translating gives CASSIDGGSPYNEQFF.

This clone has a handful of counts. CDR3: CAWSDYVGQRSSYEQYF. The DNA of the CDR3 is TGTGCCTGGAGTGATTATGTTGGACAGCGAAGCTCCTACGAGCAGTACTTC. The V and J genes are TRBV30 and TRBJ2-7, with TRBD1 as a possible D gene (6 bases). The V end lost 1 base, the J end lost 0 bases, and 19 bases lay between the germline ends. CDR1 and CDR2 (germline): GTSNPN, SVGIG (reference sequence). The CDR3 is 17 residues long.

This sequence joins TRBV10-2 and TRBJ2-7, with 14 bases identical to TRBD2. CDR1 is WSHSY and CDR2 is SAAADI in the germline V gene. V lost 8 bases and J lost 5; bases outside the gene matches: 8. The CDR3 consists of 15 residues. The chain's CDR3 is CASSRLAGGPHEQYF. CDR3 DNA sequence: TGCGCCAGCTCACGACTAGCGGGAGGGCCCCACGAGCAGTACTTC.

The V gene is TRBV9, the J gene TRBJ2-2; D call uncertain. Trimming cost V 1 base and J 1 base, with 5 bases left between them. Germline CDR1 SGDLS, CDR2 YYNGEE. The CDR3 is 14 amino acids. CDR3 in DNA: TGTGCCAGCAGCGTATCAGGGAACACCGGGGAGCTGTTTTTT. As protein: CASSVSGNTGELFF.

The chain is built from TRBV7-9 and TRBJ1-2; D remains ambiguous. Per germline, CDR1 SEHNR and CDR2 FQNEAQ (reference sequence). The CDR3 consists of 13 residues. Trimming stripped 5 bases from V and 4 bases from J, with 11 bases between. CDR3 sequence (DNA): TGTGCCAGCAGCCTTATGGAACTCTATGGCTACACCTTC. Amino acid sequence: CASSLMELYGYTF.

V and J are TRBV7-9 and TRBJ1-1, with a weak D call TRBD1 (6 bases). The germline V gene encodes CDR1 SEHNR and CDR2 FQNEAQ (reference sequence). Trimming removed 5 bases from V and 5 bases from J, with 9 bases in between. The CDR3 covers 12 residues. CDR3 coding DNA: TGTGCCAGCAGCGAAGGGGGAACTGAAGCTTTCTTT. The encoded protein is CASSEGGTEAFF.

This chain joins TRBV7-9 and TRBJ2-7, with D tentatively TRBD1 (5 bases). V gave up 2 bases and J gave up 6 bases, with 20 bases separating them. Germline V CDR1 and CDR2: SEHNR, FQNEAQ (reference sequence). This CDR3 has 16 residues. The CDR3 sequence: CASSLSGQGSSAEQYF. The CDR3 nucleotides read TGTGCCAGCAGCTTATCAGGGCAGGGTTCCTCCGCCGAGCAGTACTTC.

The genes are TRBV5-1 and TRBJ2-1, with no clear D. Germline CDR1 SGHRS, CDR2 YFSETQ. Deletions cut 0 bases from V and 9 bases from J, with 16 bases between. This CDR3 has 15 amino acids. DNA of the CDR3: TGCGCCAGCAGCTTGGGGCTCTATTCGGAAGGTGAGCAGTTCTTC. This encodes CASSLGLYSEGEQFF.

This clone was counted between two and nine times. The chain joins TRBV29-1 to TRBJ1-1; 7 bases are a match to TRBD1. The germline gives CDR1 SQVTM, CDR2 ANQGSEA. With V trimmed by 7 bases and J by 7 bases, 9 bases remained unmatched. The CDR3 covers 12 residues. CDR3: CSARQGEGEAFF. The CDR3 nucleotides read TGCAGCGCCCGACAGGGCGAGGGTGAAGCTTTCTTT.

V and J are TRBV11-2 and TRBJ2-3, with 7 nucleotides matching TRBD2. Germline V gene sequence: CDR1 SGHAT, CDR2 FQNNGV. The CDR3 has 14 residues. Losses at the gene ends were 7 bases for V and 0 bases for J; bases not matched to a gene: 4. This chain's CDR3 is CASTTAGSTDTQYF. The CDR3 DNA sequence: TGTGCCAGCACCACAGCGGGGAGCACAGATACGCAGTATTTT.

This chain uses TRBV5-4 with TRBJ2-6; no reliable D call. The CDR3 is made up of 18 amino acids. Germline loops: CDR1 SGHNT, CDR2 YYREEE (reference sequence). Trimming shortened V by 1 base and J by 0 bases, and 14 bases separated the two germline ends. The CDR3 nucleotides are TGTGCCAGCAGCTTGTATGGGCAGGTTAGCTCTGGGGCCAACGTCCTGACTTTC. Its protein product is CASSLYGQVSSGANVLTF.

This clone appeared once. J is TRBJ2-2 and V is TRBV2, with 12 bases aligning to TRBD2. Per germline, CDR1 SNHLY and CDR2 FYNNEI. The CDR3 is 19 residues long. After removal of 3 bases from V and 6 bases from J, the junction contained 14 bases not matched to a gene. The CDR3 DNA is TGTGCCAGCAGTGATACTAGCGGGAGGACAATTCTTTTCGCCGGGGAGCTGTTTTTT. Amino acids: CASSDTSGRTILFAGELFF.

The chain links TRBV5-3 to TRBJ2-1; no firm D call. TRBV5-3 is treated as an ORF (open reading frame) with a function not yet certain. The CDR3 length is 12 residues. The V gene lost 1 base and the J gene lost 10 bases, with 9 bases spanning the gap. DNA of the CDR3: TGTGCCAGAAGCTTGATTAGCCTAGAGCAGTTCTTC. Translated: CARSLISLEQFF.

CDR3 bases: TGTGCCAGCAGCTCGATACTAGCGGGAGATGTTAACGAGCAGTACTTC. It specifies CASSSILAGDVNEQYF. This chain connects TRBV13 to TRBJ2-7, with 11 bases fitting TRBD2. The germline CDR1 and CDR2 sequences are PRHDT and FYEKMQ (reference sequence). J was trimmed by 5 bases and V by 4 bases; bases with no gene match: 10. The CDR3 totals 16 residues.

The chain employs TRBV28 and TRBJ2-7; 11 bases are shared with TRBD2. This CDR3 contains 17 residues. Per germline, CDR1 MDHEN and CDR2 SYDVKM. V trimming: 5 bases; J trimming: 3 bases; junction bases outside the gene matches: 12. The CDR3 is CASSHRRLAGRGYEQYF. The CDR3 DNA is TGTGCCAGCAGTCACCGGAGACTAGCGGGACGCGGCTACGAGCAGTACTTC.

This clone was seen only a few times. The rearrangement joins TRBV6-1 to TRBJ2-3; 9 bases fit TRBD2. Germline CDR1 is MNHNS and CDR2 is SASEGT. J was trimmed by 1 base and V by 4 bases; bases with no gene match: 3. This CDR3 spans 15 amino acids. The CDR3 protein is CASSALAGGTDTQYF. CDR3 DNA: TGTGCCAGCAGTGCACTAGCGGGTGGCACAGATACGCAGTATTTT.

The CDR3 nucleotides are TGTGCCAGCAGTTTTACGGCGAATAGCAATCAGCCCCAGCATTTT. Amino acids: CASSFTANSNQPQHF. The gene calls are TRBV27 and TRBJ1-5; D uncertain. V dropped 3 bases and J dropped 0 bases, with 9 bases sitting between them. The CDR3 has 15 amino acids. Germline V lookup: CDR1 MNHEY, CDR2 SMNVEV (reference sequence).

This clone was detected only once. The rearrangement uses TRBV27 and TRBJ2-1; D is uncertain. Germline assignment: CDR1 MNHEY and CDR2 SMNVEV (reference sequence). The ends were cut back, 8 bases at V and 2 bases at J, with 16 bases in the middle. This CDR3 has 15 residues. The CDR3 is CASRPELGTYNEQFF. CDR3 sequence (DNA): TGTGCCAGCCGACCGGAGTTGGGGACCTACAATGAGCAGTTCTTC.

The genes are TRBV5-5 and TRBJ2-1; TRBD2 matches 10 bases. With 0 bases clipped from V and 8 bases from J, the junction kept 5 bases outside the gene matches. CDR3 size: 15 residues. CDR1 and CDR2 (germline): SGHKS, YYEKEE (reference sequence). CDR3 protein: CASSLGLAGEHEQFF. CDR3 DNA sequence: TGTGCCAGCAGCTTGGGTCTAGCGGGAGAACATGAGCAGTTCTTC.

The gene calls are TRBV4-1 and TRBJ1-2; D gene unclear. Germline V gives CDR1 MGHRA, CDR2 YSYEKL. The CDR3 has 15 amino acids. The germline V and J ends were trimmed by 7 bases and 3 bases, with 18 bases remaining between them. CDR3 protein: CASNPSPGLDYGYTF. DNA for the CDR3: TGCGCCAGCAATCCCTCCCCGGGGTTGGACTATGGCTACACCTTC.

V gene TRBV6-5 combines with J gene TRBJ2-7, with D unresolved. The length of the CDR3 is 11 residues. V was pared by 0 bases and J by 6 bases, with 3 bases between. Germline V lookup: CDR1 MNHEY, CDR2 SVGAGI. In DNA, the CDR3 is TGTGCCAGCAGTTACTCGGGCGAGCAGTACTTC. Protein sequence: CASSYSGEQYF.

V is TRBV12-5 and J is TRBJ1-1, with D maybe TRBD1 (5 bases). The V end lost 2 bases, the J end lost 4 bases, and 11 bases lay between the germline ends. Looked up from germline, CDR1 is LGHNT and CDR2 is FRNRAP. This CDR3 contains 14 residues. This chain's CDR3 is CASGLSGAFTEAFF. DNA of the CDR3: TGTGCTAGTGGTTTGTCTGGGGCGTTCACTGAAGCTTTCTTT.

The chain employs TRBV4-1 and TRBJ2-7; D call uncertain. Germline V gives CDR1 MGHRA, CDR2 YSYEKL. V gave up 1 base and J gave up 7 bases, with 11 bases separating them. The CDR3 runs to 13 residues. CDR3 in DNA: TGCGCCAGCAGCCAAGTAGGACGATTTGAGCAGTACTTC. This translates into CASSQVGRFEQYF.

This chain links TRBV7-8 with TRBJ2-7; D might be TRBD2 (6 bases). CDR1 and CDR2 (germline): SGHVS, FQNEAQ. The CDR3 loop spans 14 amino acids. Trimming cost V 5 bases and J 0 bases, with 11 bases left between them. The CDR3 reads CASSGTGSSYEQYF. CDR3 bases: TGTGCCAGCAGCGGGACTGGAAGCTCCTACGAGCAGTACTTC.

The chain carries TRBV6-6 and TRBJ2-7; 8 nucleotides line up with TRBD1. From germline, CDR1 is MNHNY and CDR2 SVGAGI (reference sequence). This CDR3 has 14 amino acids. J gave up 3 bases and V 5 bases, and 6 bases lay outside the gene matches. The CDR3 sequence: CASSGGQVRYEQYF. The CDR3 nucleotides read TGTGCCAGCAGTGGGGGACAGGTTCGCTACGAGCAGTACTTC.